This record concerns one T cell receptor (beta chain) sequence. This specimen comes from a study of shared clonotypes between healthy human individuals. Across the study: Donors had three CD4 naive, three CD4 memory, two CD8 naive and one CD8 memory plate apiece.

The germline V and J ends were trimmed by 6 bases and 6 bases, with 2 bases remaining between them. Per germline, CDR1 SQVTM and CDR2 ANQGSEA. The CDR3 is made up of 9 amino acids. The protocol was immunoSEQ multiplex PCR, while the TCRdb copy is restricted to in-frame clones and leaves out a portion. The table lists approximately 1.5 million clones, approximately 98% of them singletons. The clonotype was recovered from a young man in good health. The chain uses TRBV29-1 and TRBJ2-2; no clear D gene. The sequenced sample was naive CD4+ T cells sorted from blood. Documented subset: CD45RA+ positively selected. CDR3 nucleotide sequence: TGCAGCGTATCCGGGGAGCTGTTTTTT. Translation gives CSVSGELFF.